Listed below are T cell receptor beta chains from one sample, sequenced in a study of T cells in Graves' hyperthyroidism and ophthalmopathy. TCRdb processed the multiplex PCR reads anew with MiXCR; each CDR3 protein has one entry. The sample has 360,000 or so distinct CDR3 sequences; under 20% are singletons. Sequencing used blood. These receptors were obtained from a woman aged 18-29 years with Graves' hyperthyroidism. Both conserved end residues are part of each CDR3. D genes are given only for firm matches. Clone sizes are given selectively: once, few, many, or a class where the clone is expanded.

abundance	d_gene	j_gene	v_gene	CDR3nt	CDR3aa
few	.	TRBJ2-5	TRBV2	TGTGCCAGCAGTGAAGCAAGAAAAGGCGGCCCACGGGAGACCCAGTACTTC	CASSEARKGGPRETQYF
.	.	TRBJ2-5	TRBV30	TGTGCCTGGGGCGAGAGGGAGACCCAGTACTTC	CAWGERETQYF
.	.	TRBJ2-7	TRBV5-1	TGCGCCAGCAGCTTACAGGGGGAGGGCGAGCAGTACTTC	CASSLQGEGEQYF
many	.	TRBJ1-1	TRBV6-5	TGTGCCAGCAGTTCCGTAGGTATAGACGGAGCGGCTGAAGCTTTCTTT	CASSSVGIDGAAEAFF
many	TRBD2	TRBJ2-7	TRBV4-1	TGCGCCAGCAGCCAAGAAGGGACTAGCGGGAAGAGGGAGCAGTACTTC	CASSQEGTSGKREQYF
many	.	TRBJ1-1	TRBV7-9	TGTGCCAGCAGCACCTACCCCACTGAAGCTTTCTTT	CASSTYPTEAFF
many	.	TRBJ2-2	TRBV7-9	TGTGCCAGCAGCTCAAACGACCAGAACACCGGGGAGCTGTTTTTT	CASSSNDQNTGELFF
many	TRBD1	TRBJ2-4	TRBV28	TGTGCCAGCAGTACCTGGGGGAGACAGGGGTGGGACATTCAGTACTTC	CASSTWGRQGWDIQYF
many	.	TRBJ1-2	TRBV10-3	TGTGCCATCAGTCCGGACAGAACTAACTATGGCTACACCTTC	CAISPDRTNYGYTF
once	.	TRBJ2-2	TRBV19	TGTGCCAGTAGCGAGGGAGCCGGGGAGCTGTTTTTT	CASSEGAGELFF
many	.	TRBJ1-2	TRBV20-1	TGCAGTGCTAGAGTAGGGCCGGGGGGCTATGGCTACACCTTC	CSARVGPGGYGYTF
many	.	TRBJ2-7	TRBV6-5	TGTGCCAGCAGTTACTCGGTCGACATCCACTCCTACGAGCAGTACTTC	CASSYSVDIHSYEQYF
.	.	TRBJ2-5	TRBV12-3/TRBV12-4	TGTGCCAGCAGTTTAGCATCTTTGTTCTACAGGGTCTGGGAGACCCAGTACTTC	CASSLASLFYRVWETQYF
many	TRBD2	TRBJ2-2	TRBV4-1	TGCGCCAGCAGCCAAGGCCCCAGCGGGGGGTCCGGGGAGCTGTTTTTT	CASSQGPSGGSGELFF
many	.	TRBJ1-1	TRBV19	TGTGCCAGTAGTATCTCAGGGAGTGGGATGAACACTGAAGCTTTCTTT	CASSISGSGMNTEAFF
.	.	TRBJ1-2	TRBV5-1	TGCGCCAGCAGTCTTCTTATCTATGGCTACACCTTC	CASSLLIYGYTF
.	.	TRBJ1-2	TRBV11-1	TGTGCCAGCAGCCCGGAGGGCCCGGCGGATGGCTACACCTTC	CASSPEGPADGYTF
many	.	TRBJ1-5	TRBV15	TGTGCCACCACCCGGGATCCCAATCAGCCCCAGCATTTT	CATTRDPNQPQHF
many	.	TRBJ1-2	TRBV9	TGTGCCAGCAGCGTAGTGGCATCAAGGAGCGACTATGGCTACACCTTC	CASSVVASRSDYGYTF
few	.	TRBJ2-4	TRBV2	TGTGCCAGCAGGCGAGGGGGGTCAGCCAAAAACATTCAGTACTTC	CASRRGGSAKNIQYF
many	.	TRBJ1-1	TRBV12-3/TRBV12-4	TGTGCCAGCAGTGGCGACCGGGGGGAAGCTTTCTTT	CASSGDRGEAFF
few	.	TRBJ2-1	TRBV6-1	TGTGCCAGCAGTGAAGTAGTTATCGGTGGTTACGATGAGCAGTTCTTC	CASSEVVIGGYDEQFF
.	.	TRBJ1-6	TRBV6-1	TGTGCCAGCAGTGAACAGGGGTCCTCCTATAATTCACCCCTCCACTTT	CASSEQGSSYNSPLHF
many	TRBD1	TRBJ2-7	TRBV7-6	TGTGCCAGCAGTATCTTTCCAGGGGGCGGGTACGAGCAGTACTTC	CASSIFPGGGYEQYF
many	.	TRBJ2-7	TRBV29-1	TGCAGCGTTGAAGAGGGCGGCCCCTACGAGCAGTACTTC	CSVEEGGPYEQYF
many	TRBD1	TRBJ2-7	TRBV6-2/TRBV6-3	TGTGCCAGCAGGGACACAGGGGACCCGTACTTC	CASRDTGDPYF
.	.	TRBJ2-5	TRBV7-6	TGTGCCAGCAGCCCAGGGGAGGAGAGCCAGTACTTC	CASSPGEESQYF
many	.	TRBJ2-2	TRBV12-3/TRBV12-4	TGTGCCAGCGACATGGGGGACCGAACCAACACCGGGGAGCTGTTTTTT	CASDMGDRTNTGELFF
many	.	TRBJ2-7	TRBV20-1	TGCAGTGCTAGGCCCGATCCCTACCCCTACGAGCAGTACTTC	CSARPDPYPYEQYF
many	.	TRBJ2-7	TRBV6-1	TGTGCCAGCAGTGAGTTAGAGGGGCCCTCCTACGAGCAGTACTTC	CASSELEGPSYEQYF
many	.	TRBJ2-2	TRBV6-1	TGTGCCAGCAACCTACTGAACGCGAACACCGGGGAGCTGTTTTTT	CASNLLNANTGELFF
many	.	TRBJ1-2	TRBV20-1	TGCAGTGCTAGAGATGGCGGGGACTATGGCTACACCTTC	CSARDGGDYGYTF
many	TRBD1	TRBJ2-7	TRBV27	TGTGCCAGCAGCCCCCGCCGACAGGGCGACGAGCAGTACTTC	CASSPRRQGDEQYF
.	TRBD1	TRBJ2-7	TRBV12-3/TRBV12-4	TGTGCCAGCAGAAACCAGGGGGACAGGATCAACGAGCAGTACTTC	CASRNQGDRINEQYF
many	TRBD2	TRBJ2-5	TRBV2	TGTGCCAGCAGTCACGGACTAGCGGGGCCCCACCAAGAGACCCAGTACTTC	CASSHGLAGPHQETQYF
many	.	TRBJ1-5	TRBV20-1	TGCAGTGCTAGAGTGATCAGCGCCGGCAAACAGCCCCAGCATTTT	CSARVISAGKQPQHF
many	.	TRBJ1-1	TRBV7-3	TGTGCCAGCTCGATAAGGTGGGCGAACACTGAAGCTTTCTTT	CASSIRWANTEAFF
many	TRBD1	TRBJ1-2	TRBV29-1	TGCAGCGGCATCATTCAGGGGGACTATGGCTACACCTTC	CSGIIQGDYGYTF
many	TRBD1	TRBJ1-2	TRBV18	TGTGCCAGCTCACCGTCGACAGGGGGCCGATATGGCTACACCTTC	CASSPSTGGRYGYTF
many	.	TRBJ2-4	TRBV11-2	TGTGCCAGCAGCTTAAGCCAGATAGCCAAAAACATTCAGTACTTC	CASSLSQIAKNIQYF
.	.	TRBJ2-7	TRBV4-1	TGCGCCAGCAGCCAAGGTCGGCGCGGGTTGAGCTCCTACGAGCAGTACTTC	CASSQGRRGLSSYEQYF
.	.	TRBJ1-1	TRBV7-3	TGTGCCAGCAGCTTAACCGACGCCAGAGTCACTGAAGCTTTCTTT	CASSLTDARVTEAFF
many	.	TRBJ1-2	TRBV20-1	TGCAGTGCTAGGAGGGGGTCACCCACAGAGAATGGCTACACCTTC	CSARRGSPTENGYTF
many	TRBD2	TRBJ2-7	TRBV20-1	TGCAGTGCCGTTAGCGGGGGCCCCTACGAGCAGTACTTC	CSAVSGGPYEQYF
many	.	TRBJ1-2	TRBV3-1	TGTGCCAGCAGCCAAGTGCGAGGTGACTATGGCTACACCTTC	CASSQVRGDYGYTF
.	.	TRBJ2-1	TRBV27	TGTGCCAGCAGTTTTCGGGCTGTACAGGGCCCCAATGAGCAGTTCTTC	CASSFRAVQGPNEQFF
.	TRBD2	TRBJ2-4	TRBV12-3/TRBV12-4	TGTGCCAGCAGTGATCCGGGACTAGCGGGAGCCAAAAACATTCAGTACTTC	CASSDPGLAGAKNIQYF
.	TRBD2	TRBJ2-2	TRBV6-5	TGTGCCAGCAGTTACGAAGCGGGAGGTCTACCCGGGGAGCTGTTTTTT	CASSYEAGGLPGELFF
.	.	TRBJ1-5	TRBV28	TGTGCCAGCAGTTCCCGGCCCTTCGGTCAGCCCCAGCATTTT	CASSSRPFGQPQHF
few	.	TRBJ2-5	TRBV11-2	TGTGCCAGCAGCTTAGAACGGGGGACTTACCAAGAGACCCAGTACTTC	CASSLERGTYQETQYF
many	TRBD1	TRBJ1-1	TRBV15	TGTGCCACCAGCAAGGACAGGGTAGAAACTGAAGCTTTCTTT	CATSKDRVETEAFF
many	TRBD2	TRBJ2-5	TRBV4-1	TGCGCCAGCAGCCGAGGACTAGCGGGGGCCGCCGTTTACCAAGAGACCCAGTACTTC	CASSRGLAGAAVYQETQYF
.	TRBD1	TRBJ1-5	TRBV12-3/TRBV12-4	TGTGCCAGCAGTTTATGGCGGGACAGGGGCCAGCCCCAGCATTTT	CASSLWRDRGQPQHF
few	.	TRBJ2-3	TRBV7-2	TGTGCCAGCAGCCCACCTACTAGCACAGATACGCAGTATTTT	CASSPPTSTDTQYF
many	.	TRBJ1-2	TRBV29-1	TGCAGCGCATCCGGGACATCTTATGGCTACACCTTC	CSASGTSYGYTF